Only a few counts were recorded for the clone carrying this T cell receptor beta chain. The antigen is unknown. V was clipped by 4 bases and J by 3 bases, with 10 bases between them. The CDR3 has 13 residues. Germline CDR1 is MNHEY and CDR2 is SMNVEV (reference sequence). The data are from a study of T-cell reconstitution after alpha-beta-depleted transplantation in children. Overall study findings and caveats: Recipient T cells and thymic progenitors that survived were the source of the high TCRbeta diversity seen at day 60 in some patients. T cells produced anew were the main source of T-cell counts and diversity one year after transplant.

Unique molecular identifiers were used to barcode this TCRbeta library. Via MiXCR, TCRdb re-called the PCR reads, giving one row per CDR3 protein. The sample lists about 830,000 distinct CDR3 sequences, about 16% occurring once. The specimen comprised PBMCs, mostly from graft donor cells, sampled 360 days after TCRalphabeta/CD19-depleted stem cell transplant. This chain uses TRBV27 with TRBJ2-7, with D unclear. The source of this sequence is a male patient aged 10 to 17 who had a stem cell transplant for acute lymphoblastic leukemia, so the T cells may come from the graft donor. In DNA form, the CDR3 reads TGTGCCAGCAGTTCCACCTCCCTCTACGAGCAGTACTTC. It encodes CASSSTSLYEQYF.